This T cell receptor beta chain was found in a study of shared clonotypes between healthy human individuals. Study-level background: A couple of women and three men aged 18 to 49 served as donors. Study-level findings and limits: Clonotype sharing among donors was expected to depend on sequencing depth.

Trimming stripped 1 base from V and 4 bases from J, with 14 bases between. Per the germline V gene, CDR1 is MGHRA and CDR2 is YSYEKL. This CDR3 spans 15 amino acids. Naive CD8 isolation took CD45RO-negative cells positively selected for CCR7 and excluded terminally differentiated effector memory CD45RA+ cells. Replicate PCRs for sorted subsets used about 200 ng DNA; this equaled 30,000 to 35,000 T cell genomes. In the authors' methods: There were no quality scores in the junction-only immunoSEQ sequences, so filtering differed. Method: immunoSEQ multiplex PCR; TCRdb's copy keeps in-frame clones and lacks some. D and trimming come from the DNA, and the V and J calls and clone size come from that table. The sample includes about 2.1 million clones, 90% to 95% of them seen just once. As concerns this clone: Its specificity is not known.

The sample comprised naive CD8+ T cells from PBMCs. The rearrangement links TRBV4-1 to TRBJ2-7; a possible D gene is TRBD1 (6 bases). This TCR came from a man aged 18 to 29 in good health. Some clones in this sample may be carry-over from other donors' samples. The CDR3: CASSQVELQGYEQYF. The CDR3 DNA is TGCGCCAGCAGCCAAGTCGAGCTACAGGGATACGAGCAGTACTTC.